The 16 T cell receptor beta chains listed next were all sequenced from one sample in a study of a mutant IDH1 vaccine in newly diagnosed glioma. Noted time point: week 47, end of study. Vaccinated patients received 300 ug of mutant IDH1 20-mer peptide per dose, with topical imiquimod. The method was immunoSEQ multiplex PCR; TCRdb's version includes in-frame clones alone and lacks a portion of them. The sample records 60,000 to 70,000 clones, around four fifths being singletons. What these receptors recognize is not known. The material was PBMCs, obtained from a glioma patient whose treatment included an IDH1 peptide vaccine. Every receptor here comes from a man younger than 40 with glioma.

As DNA, the CDR3 is TGTGCCAGCAGTTACGCGGACACCATATATTTT. Protein product: CASSYADTIYF. The rearrangement uses TRBV6-5 and TRBJ1-3, with D unresolved. The CDR3 loop spans 11 amino acids. The V end was cut by 2 bases, the J end by 8 bases, with 4 bases between. CDR1 and CDR2 (germline): MNHEY, SVGAGI.

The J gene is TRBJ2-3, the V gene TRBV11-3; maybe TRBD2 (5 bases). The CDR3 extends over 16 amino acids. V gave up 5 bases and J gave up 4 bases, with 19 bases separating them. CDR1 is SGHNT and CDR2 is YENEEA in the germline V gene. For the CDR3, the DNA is TGTGCCAGCAGCCCGAGCGGCCCCCCCTCTGCAGATACGCAGTATTTT. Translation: CASSPSGPPSADTQYF.

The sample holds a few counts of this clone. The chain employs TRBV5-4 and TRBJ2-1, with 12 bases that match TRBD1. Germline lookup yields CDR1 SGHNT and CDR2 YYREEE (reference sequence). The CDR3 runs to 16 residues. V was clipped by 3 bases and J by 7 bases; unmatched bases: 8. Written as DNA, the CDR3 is TGTGCCAGCAGCTGGATACCGGGACAGGGGGCGAATGAGCAGTTCTTC. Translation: CASSWIPGQGANEQFF.

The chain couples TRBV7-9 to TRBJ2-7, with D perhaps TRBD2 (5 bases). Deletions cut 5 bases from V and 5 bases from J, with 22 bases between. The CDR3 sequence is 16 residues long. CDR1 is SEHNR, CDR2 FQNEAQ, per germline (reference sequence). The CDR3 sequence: CASSPLAGLIIHEQYF. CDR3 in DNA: TGTGCCAGCAGCCCCCTGGCGGGCCTCATCATACACGAGCAGTACTTC. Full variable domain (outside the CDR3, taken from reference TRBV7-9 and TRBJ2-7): DTGVSQNPRHKITKRGQNVTFRCDPISEHNRLYWYRQTLGQGPEFLTYFQNEAQLEKSRLLSDRFSAERPKGSFSTLEIQRTEQGDSAMYLCASSPLAGLIIHEQYFGPGTRLTVT.

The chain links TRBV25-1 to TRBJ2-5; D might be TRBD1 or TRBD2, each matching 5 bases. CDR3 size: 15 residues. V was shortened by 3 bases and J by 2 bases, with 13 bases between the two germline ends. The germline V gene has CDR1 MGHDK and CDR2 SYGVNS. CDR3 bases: TGTGCCAGCAGTGATCTCTGGGACGGGCAAGAGACCCAGTACTTC. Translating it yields CASSDLWDGQETQYF.

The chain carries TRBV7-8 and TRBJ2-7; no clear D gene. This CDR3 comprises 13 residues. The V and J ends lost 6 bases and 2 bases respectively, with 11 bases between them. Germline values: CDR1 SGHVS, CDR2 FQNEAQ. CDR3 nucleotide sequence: TGTGCCAGCAGTCCGGGCCGCACCTACGAGCAGTACTTC. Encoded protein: CASSPGRTYEQYF.

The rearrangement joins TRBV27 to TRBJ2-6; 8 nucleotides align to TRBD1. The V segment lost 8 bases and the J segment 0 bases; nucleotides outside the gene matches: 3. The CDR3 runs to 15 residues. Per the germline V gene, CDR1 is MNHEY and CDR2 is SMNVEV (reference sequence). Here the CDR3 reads CASWTGSSGANVLTF. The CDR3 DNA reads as TGTGCCAGCTGGACAGGGAGCTCTGGGGCCAACGTCCTGACTTTC.

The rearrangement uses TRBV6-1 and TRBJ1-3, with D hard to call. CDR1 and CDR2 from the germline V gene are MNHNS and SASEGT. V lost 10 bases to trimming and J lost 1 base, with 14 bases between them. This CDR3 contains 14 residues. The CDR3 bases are TGTGCCATCCGGGGAGGAGGGTCTGGAAACACCATATATTTT. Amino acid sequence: CAIRGGGSGNTIYF.

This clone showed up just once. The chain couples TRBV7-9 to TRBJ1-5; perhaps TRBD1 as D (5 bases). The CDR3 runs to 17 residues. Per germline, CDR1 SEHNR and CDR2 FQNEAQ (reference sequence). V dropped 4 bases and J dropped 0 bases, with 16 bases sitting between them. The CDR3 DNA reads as TGTGCCAGCAGCTCGACCCGGGGGGGGGATAGCAATCAGCCCCAGCATTTT. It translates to CASSSTRGGDSNQPQHF.

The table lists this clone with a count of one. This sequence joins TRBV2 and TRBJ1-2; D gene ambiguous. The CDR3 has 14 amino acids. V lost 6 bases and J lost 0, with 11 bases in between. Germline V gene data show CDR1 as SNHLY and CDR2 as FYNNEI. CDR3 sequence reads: CASSPRGANYGYTF. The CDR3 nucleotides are TGTGCCAGCAGCCCCCGGGGAGCTAACTATGGCTACACCTTC.

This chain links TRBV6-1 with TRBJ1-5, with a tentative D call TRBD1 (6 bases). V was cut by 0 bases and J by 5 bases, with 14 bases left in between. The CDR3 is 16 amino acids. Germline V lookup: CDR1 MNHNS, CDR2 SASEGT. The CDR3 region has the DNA TGTGCCAGCAGTGAAGCGCTACAGGGACCCTATCAGCCCCAGCATTTT. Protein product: CASSEALQGPYQPQHF.

The CDR3: CASSLVTGRNTDTQYF. The CDR3, as DNA: TGTGCCAGCAGCTTAGTCACGGGGCGTAACACAGATACGCAGTATTTT. The genes are TRBV11-2 and TRBJ2-3; D might be TRBD1 or TRBD2, each matching 5 bases. Germline V gives CDR1 SGHAT, CDR2 FQNNGV. V lost 1 base and J lost 2, with 13 bases in between. There are 16 residues in the CDR3.

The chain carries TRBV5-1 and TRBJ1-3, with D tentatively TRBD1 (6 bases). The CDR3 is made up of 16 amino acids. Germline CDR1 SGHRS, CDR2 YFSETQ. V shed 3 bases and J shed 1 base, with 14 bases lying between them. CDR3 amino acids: CASSSGGTTSGNTIYF. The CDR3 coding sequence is TGCGCCAGCAGCTCGGGGGGCACTACTTCTGGAAACACCATATATTTT.

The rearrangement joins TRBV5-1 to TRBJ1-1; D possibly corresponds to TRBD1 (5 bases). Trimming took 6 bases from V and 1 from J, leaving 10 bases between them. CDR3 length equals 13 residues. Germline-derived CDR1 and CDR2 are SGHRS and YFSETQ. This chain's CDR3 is CASTFGGNTEAFF. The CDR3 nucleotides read TGCGCCAGCACCTTTGGGGGGAACACTGAAGCTTTCTTT.

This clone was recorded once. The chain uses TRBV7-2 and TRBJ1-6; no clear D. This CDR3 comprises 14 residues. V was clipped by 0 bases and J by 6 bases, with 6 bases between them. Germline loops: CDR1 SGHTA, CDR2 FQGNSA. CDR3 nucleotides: TGTGCCAGCAGCTTAGCCCGCCGTAATTCACCCCTCCACTTT. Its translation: CASSLARRNSPLHF.

CDR3 bases: TGTGCCAGCAGCCCACACCCACAATTCTATAATTCACCCCTCCACTTT. This codes for CASSPHPQFYNSPLHF. J is TRBJ1-6 and V is TRBV5-5; D call uncertain. CDR1 SGHKS and CDR2 YYEKEE come from the germline V gene (reference sequence). Trimming shortened V by 4 bases and J by 3 bases, and 14 bases separated the two germline ends. CDR3 length: 16 residues.